This is a list of T cell receptor beta chains from one sample in a study of neoadjuvant anti-PD-1 for oral cavity cancer. Assay: immunoSEQ multiplex PCR; the TCRdb copy retains only in-frame clones and omits some. The table shows about 12,000 clones, with about three fifths occurring only once. Sequenced material: PBMCs, taken before nivolumab (anti-PD-1) treatment. These receptors were obtained from a person aged 40 to 85 with oral cavity squamous cell carcinoma. The CDR3 runs from the conserved cysteine through the conserved F or W. The D gene is left open where the match is weak. Clone size, where shown, is once, few, many, or a class for clones that have expanded.

J gene,D gene,clone size,V gene,CDR3 protein,CDR3 DNA
TRBJ1-1,-,few,TRBV5-5,CASTPGTEAFF,TGTGCCAGCACCCCCGGGACTGAAGCTTTCTTT
TRBJ2-5,TRBD2,-,TRBV2,CASRRTSGGSRETQYF,TGTGCCAGCAGGAGGACTAGCGGGGGGTCTCGGGAGACCCAGTACTTC
TRBJ1-2,TRBD1,-,TRBV25-1,CASSENRGFGYGYTF,TGTGCCAGCAGTGAGAACAGGGGCTTCGGCTATGGCTACACCTTC
TRBJ2-5,TRBD1,-,TRBV10-3,CAIRGTGQETQYF,TGTGCCATCAGAGGGACAGGGCAAGAGACCCAGTACTTC
TRBJ1-6,-,few,TRBV11-2,CASSLVGTDSPLHF,TGTGCCAGCAGCTTAGTGGGTACGGATTCACCCCTCCACTTT
TRBJ1-4,-,-,TRBV5-1,CASKVDSTNEKLFF,TGCGCCAGCAAAGTGGACAGCACTAATGAAAAACTGTTTTTT
TRBJ2-7,-,-,TRBV9,CASSVGWQGSPHF,TGTGCCAGCAGCGTAGGCTGGCAGGGCTCTCCCCACTTC
TRBJ1-5,-,-,TRBV30,CAWSLGGLGNQPQHF,TGTGCCTGGAGCCTTGGGGGTCTCGGCAATCAGCCCCAGCATTTT
TRBJ1-1,TRBD1,-,TRBV5-1,CASSLDRGGTEAFF,TGCGCCAGCAGCTTGGACAGGGGAGGGACTGAAGCTTTCTTT
TRBJ1-4,-,-,TRBV5-6,CASSLRGGGEKLFF,TGTGCCAGCAGCTTAAGGGGAGGTGGTGAAAAACTGTTTTTT
TRBJ1-2,-,-,TRBV6-5,CASSYSDEGYGYTF,TGTGCCAGCAGTTACTCGGACGAGGGCTATGGCTACACCTTC
TRBJ2-1,TRBD1,few,TRBV4-1,CASSQTGTGVYNEQFF,TGCGCCAGCAGCCAAACCGGGACAGGGGTTTACAATGAGCAGTTCTTC
TRBJ2-1,-,-,TRBV7-3,CASSLMAGTAYNEQFF,TGTGCCAGCAGCTTAATGGCCGGGACCGCCTACAATGAGCAGTTCTTC
TRBJ2-1,-,-,TRBV5-1,CASSWTVSSYNEQFF,TGCGCCAGCAGCTGGACCGTTAGCTCCTACAATGAGCAGTTCTTC
TRBJ2-1,TRBD2,-,TRBV10-2,CASSEGPGLAGNNEQFF,TGCGCCAGCAGTGAAGGCCCGGGACTAGCGGGAAATAATGAGCAGTTCTTC
TRBJ2-2,-,-,TRBV9,CASSVAPNTGELFF,TGTGCCAGCAGCGTAGCCCCGAACACCGGGGAGCTGTTTTTT
TRBJ2-3,-,-,TRBV5-6,CASSSTDTQYF,TGTGCCAGCAGCTCCACAGATACGCAGTATTTT
TRBJ1-1,TRBD1,-,TRBV29-1,CSARQGGTEAFF,TGCAGCGCCAGACAGGGGGGGACTGAAGCTTTCTTT
TRBJ1-4,-,-,TRBV5-1,CASSPTGKNEKLFF,TGCGCCAGCAGCCCGACGGGGAAGAATGAAAAACTGTTTTTT
TRBJ1-6,-,-,TRBV11-2,CASSSGQPLHF,TGTGCCAGCAGCTCGGGCCAACCCCTCCACTTT
TRBJ1-1,TRBD1,-,TRBV2,CASTGDRVNTEAFF,TGTGCCAGCACCGGAGACAGGGTGAACACTGAAGCTTTCTTT
TRBJ1-5,TRBD1,-,TRBV5-8,CASSEGQGSGQPQHF,TGTGCCAGCAGTGAAGGACAGGGCTCCGGTCAGCCCCAGCATTTT
TRBJ2-3,-,-,TRBV19,CASSIGRQDTQYF,TGTGCCAGTAGTATAGGGCGACAGGATACGCAGTATTTT
TRBJ2-5,TRBD2,-,TRBV4-2,CASSQEGTGGEETQYF,TGTGCCAGCAGCCAAGAGGGGACGGGAGGGGAAGAGACCCAGTACTTC
TRBJ1-6,-,-,TRBV15,CATSRMGSSYNSPLHF,TGTGCCACCAGCAGGATGGGGAGCTCCTATAATTCACCCCTCCACTTT
TRBJ1-1,-,-,TRBV10-2,CASGKSRTDTEAFF,TGCGCCAGCGGTAAGAGCAGAACCGACACTGAAGCTTTCTTT
TRBJ2-3,-,-,TRBV29-1,CSCQKAGLGRYF,TGCAGTTGTCAGAAGGCAGGCCTCGGGCGGTATTTT
TRBJ1-2,-,-,TRBV7-9,CASSLARQGRGYTF,TGTGCCAGCAGCTTAGCGCGGCAGGGGCGAGGCTACACCTTC